This T cell receptor (beta chain) was recorded in a study of T-cell memory formation after mild COVID-19. Overall study context: TCR clusters mostly belonged to single donors.

The table lists this clonotype with a few counts. Its antigen is unknown. Germline V gives CDR1 SEHNR, CDR2 FQNEAQ (reference sequence). This CDR3 is 13 amino acids long. V lost 6 bases to trimming and J lost 10 bases, with 13 bases between them. Using its own MiXCR run on the 5' RACE reads, TCRdb lists one record per CDR3 protein. The sample consists of 100,000 or so distinct CDR3 sequences, around 10% of them appearing once. Regarding the study as a whole: Contracting CD4+ clones sat mainly in CM and EM; CD8+ in EMRA.

Sequenced sample: PBMCs or a T cell subset sorted from them (not recorded which). The TCR originated in a man between 18 and 35 years old who had mild COVID-19 (a few samples of this study predate the infection). Cell type and time point are not known. The V gene is TRBV7-9, the J gene TRBJ1-6; no clear D gene. Here the CDR3 DNA reads TGTGCCAGCAGTATAGGGTGGCGCTCACCCCTCCACTTT. Protein: CASSIGWRSPLHF.